One and the same sample provided the 9 T cell receptor beta chains below, sequenced in a study of blood T cell repertoires in COVID-19. The protocol was immunoSEQ multiplex PCR, while the TCRdb copy is restricted to in-frame clones and leaves out a portion. The table lists some 200,000 clones, approximately 90% of them singletons. Specimen: peripheral blood. The receptors originated from a man aged 80 or over with acute or convalescent COVID-19.

V and J are TRBV28 and TRBJ1-5; 7 positions agree with TRBD1. The CDR3 is 16 residues long. Germline CDR1 is MDHEN and CDR2 is SYDVKM. Trimming at V came to 4 bases and at J to 3 bases, leaving 9 bases not matched to a gene. The CDR3 reads CASSSTHRGTNQPQHF. The CDR3 coding sequence is TGTGCCAGCAGTTCAACCCACAGGGGTACCAATCAGCCCCAGCATTTT.

This sequence joins TRBV4-2 and TRBJ1-3; a possible D gene is TRBD1 (5 bases). V dropped 0 bases and J dropped 1 base, with 16 bases sitting between them. CDR1 is LGHNA and CDR2 is YNFKEQ in the germline V gene. The length of the CDR3 is 18 residues. CDR3 DNA sequence: TGTGCCAGCAGCCAAGAAAAGACAGTTCCCCCGTCTGGAAACACCATATATTTT. Translation gives CASSQEKTVPPSGNTIYF.

The J gene is TRBJ2-7, the V gene TRBV6-5; 12 bases agree with TRBD2. V dropped 6 bases and J dropped 1; count of bases not matched to a gene: 4. The CDR3 loop spans 15 amino acids. In germline, CDR1 is MNHEY, CDR2 SVGAGI. The CDR3 DNA is TGTGCCAGCAGGACTAGCGGGAGTGAGTCCTACGAGCAGTACTTC. Translated, it gives CASRTSGSESYEQYF.

This sequence joins TRBV2 and TRBJ1-2, with 8 nucleotides matching TRBD1. Germline V CDR1 and CDR2: SNHLY, FYNNEI. V lost 6 bases, J lost 4 bases, and 4 bases stayed unmatched. The CDR3 contains 13 residues. The CDR3 loop reads CASRRTGSYGYTF. The CDR3 DNA sequence: TGTGCCAGCAGGCGGACAGGGTCCTATGGCTACACCTTC.

This chain connects TRBV7-8 to TRBJ2-1; 14 nucleotides match TRBD2. The CDR3 spans 13 residues. Germline CDR1 and CDR2: SGHVS and FQNEAQ. After removal of 6 bases from V and 15 bases from J, the junction contained 7 bases not matched to a gene. CDR3 bases: TGTGCCAGCAGTATGACTAGCGGGAGGGCCTGGTTCTTC. Translation: CASSMTSGRAWFF.

This chain's CDR3 is CASTAQGARAEAFF. DNA of the CDR3: TGTGCCAGCACCGCACAGGGGGCGCGGGCTGAAGCTTTCTTT. The chain recombines TRBV2 with TRBJ1-1; 9 bases map to TRBD1. The CDR3 runs 14 residues. Germline CDR1 and CDR2: SNHLY and FYNNEI. J was trimmed by 6 bases and V by 7 bases; bases with no gene match: 9.

The genes are TRBV10-1 and TRBJ2-5, with D perhaps TRBD2 (6 bases). The CDR3 covers 13 residues. The germline gives CDR1 WNHNN, CDR2 SYGVQD (reference sequence). Trimming removed 5 bases at V and 2 bases at J, with 9 bases between. The CDR3 protein is CASSRGLQETQYF. CDR3 bases: TGCGCCAGCAGTCGGGGGTTGCAAGAGACCCAGTACTTC.

This chain joins TRBV7-2 and TRBJ2-5, with TRBD2 matching over 8 bases. Germline loops: CDR1 SGHTA, CDR2 FQGNSA. The V and J ends lost 3 bases and 5 bases, in that order; junction bases with no gene match: 8. The CDR3 length is 15 residues. CDR3 coding DNA: TGTGCCAGCAGCTTCGGAGCGGGAGAGAGGGAGACCCAGTACTTC. The encoded protein is CASSFGAGERETQYF.

V usage is TRBV18 and J usage is TRBJ2-7, with D unresolved. Germline loops: CDR1 KGHSH, CDR2 LQKENI. Trimming removed 0 bases at V and 4 bases at J, with 13 bases between. This CDR3 has 15 residues. The CDR3 region is CASSPPGRSKYEQYF. CDR3 DNA: TGTGCCAGCTCACCACCGGGTCGGAGTAAATACGAGCAGTACTTC.